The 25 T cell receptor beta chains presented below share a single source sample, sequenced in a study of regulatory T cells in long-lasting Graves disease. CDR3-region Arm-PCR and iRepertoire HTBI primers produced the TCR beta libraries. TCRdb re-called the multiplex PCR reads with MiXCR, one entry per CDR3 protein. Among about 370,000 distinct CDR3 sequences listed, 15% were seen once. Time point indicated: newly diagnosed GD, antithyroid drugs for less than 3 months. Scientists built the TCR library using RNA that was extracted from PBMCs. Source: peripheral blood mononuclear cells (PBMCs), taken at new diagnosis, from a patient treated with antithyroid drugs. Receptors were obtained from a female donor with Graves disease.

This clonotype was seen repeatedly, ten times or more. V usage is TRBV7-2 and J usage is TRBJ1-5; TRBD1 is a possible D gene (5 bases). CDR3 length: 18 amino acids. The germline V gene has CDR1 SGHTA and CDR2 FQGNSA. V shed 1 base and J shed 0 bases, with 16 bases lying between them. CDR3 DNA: TGTGCCAGCAGCTTAGGTGGGACCCCATCTTATAGCAATCAGCCCCAGCATTTT. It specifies CASSLGGTPSYSNQPQHF.

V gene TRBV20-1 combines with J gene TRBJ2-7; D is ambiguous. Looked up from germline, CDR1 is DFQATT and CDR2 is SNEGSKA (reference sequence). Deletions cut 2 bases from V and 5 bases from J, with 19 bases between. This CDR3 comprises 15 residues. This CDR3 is CSARSPGSAFHEQYF. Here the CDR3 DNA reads TGCAGTGCTAGATCCCCAGGATCAGCATTCCACGAGCAGTACTTC.

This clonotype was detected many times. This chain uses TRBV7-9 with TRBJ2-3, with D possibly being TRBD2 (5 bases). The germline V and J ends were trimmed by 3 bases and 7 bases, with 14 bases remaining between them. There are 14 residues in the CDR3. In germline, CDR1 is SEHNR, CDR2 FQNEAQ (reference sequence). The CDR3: CASSLVRDPNTQYF. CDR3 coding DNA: TGTGCCAGCAGCTTGGTCCGGGATCCTAATACGCAGTATTTT.

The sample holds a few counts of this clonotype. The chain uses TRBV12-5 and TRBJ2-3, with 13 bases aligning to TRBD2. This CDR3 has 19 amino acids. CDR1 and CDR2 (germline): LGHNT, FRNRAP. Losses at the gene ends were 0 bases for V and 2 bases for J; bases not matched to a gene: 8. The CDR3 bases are TGTGCTAGTGGTTTGGTTCGCTTGACTAGCGGGGGGATCACAGATACGCAGTATTTT. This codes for CASGLVRLTSGGITDTQYF. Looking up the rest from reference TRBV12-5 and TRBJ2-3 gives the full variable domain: DARVTQTPRHKVTEMGQEVTMRCQPILGHNTVFWYRQTMMQGLELLAYFRNRAPLDDSGMPKDRFSAEMPDATLATLKIQPSEPRDSAVYFCASGLVRLTSGGITDTQYFGPGTRLTVL.

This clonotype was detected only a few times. The chain's CDR3 is CASSRDRGPGTEAFF. CDR3 nucleotide sequence: TGTGCCAGCAGCCGGGACAGGGGGCCAGGTACTGAAGCTTTCTTT. The chain couples TRBV2 to TRBJ1-1, with 12 bases identical to TRBD1. The CDR3 covers 15 residues. V lost 6 bases to trimming and J lost 5 bases; unmatched junction nucleotides: 7. The germline V gene has CDR1 SNHLY and CDR2 FYNNEI.

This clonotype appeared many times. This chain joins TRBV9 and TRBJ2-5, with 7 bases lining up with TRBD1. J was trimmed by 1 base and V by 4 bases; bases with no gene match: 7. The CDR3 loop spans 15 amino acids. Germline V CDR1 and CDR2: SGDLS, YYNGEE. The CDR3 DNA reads TGTGCCAGCAGCAATCCTAGGGACAGCCAAGAGACCCAGTACTTC. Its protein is CASSNPRDSQETQYF.

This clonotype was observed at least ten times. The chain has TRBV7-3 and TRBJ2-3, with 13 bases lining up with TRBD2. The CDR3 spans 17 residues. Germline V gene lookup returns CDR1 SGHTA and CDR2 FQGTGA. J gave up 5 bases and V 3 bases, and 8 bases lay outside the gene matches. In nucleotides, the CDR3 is TGTGCCAGCAGCTTGACGACTAGCGGGGGGCTACTAGATACGCAGTATTTT. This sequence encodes CASSLTTSGGLLDTQYF.

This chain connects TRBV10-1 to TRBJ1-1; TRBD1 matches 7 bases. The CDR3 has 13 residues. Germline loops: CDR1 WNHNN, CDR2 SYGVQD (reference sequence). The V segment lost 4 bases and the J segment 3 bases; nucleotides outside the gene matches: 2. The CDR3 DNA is TGCGCCAGCAGTGGACAGGGACACACTGAAGCTTTCTTT. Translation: CASSGQGHTEAFF.

The CDR3 is CASSRPGQPQHF. In nucleotides, the CDR3 is TGTGCCAGCAGCCGCCCGGGGCAGCCCCAGCATTTT. The chain combines TRBV27 with TRBJ1-5; D is undetermined. The CDR3 sequence is 12 residues long. CDR1 is MNHEY, CDR2 SMNVEV, per germline (reference sequence). Trimming cost V 6 bases and J 7 bases, with 10 bases left between them.

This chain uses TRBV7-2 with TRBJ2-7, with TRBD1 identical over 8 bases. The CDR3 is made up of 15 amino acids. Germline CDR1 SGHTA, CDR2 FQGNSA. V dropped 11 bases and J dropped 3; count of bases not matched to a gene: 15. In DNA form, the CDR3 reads TGTGCCTGCTCTGGGGACGGGACAGGTCTCTACGAGCAGTACTTC. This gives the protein CACSGDGTGLYEQYF.

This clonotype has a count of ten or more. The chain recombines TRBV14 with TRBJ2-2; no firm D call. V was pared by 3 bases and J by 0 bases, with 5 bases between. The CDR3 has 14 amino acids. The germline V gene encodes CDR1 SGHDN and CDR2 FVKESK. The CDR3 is CASSQGSNTGELFF. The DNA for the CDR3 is TGTGCCAGCAGCCAGGGGTCGAACACCGGGGAGCTGTTTTTT. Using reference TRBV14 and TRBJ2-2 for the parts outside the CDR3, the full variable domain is EAGVTQFPSHSVIEKGQTVTLRCDPISGHDNLYWYRRVMGKEIKFLLHFVKESKQDESGMPNNRFLAERTGGTYSTLKVQPAELEDSGVYFCASSQGSNTGELFFGEGSRLTVL.

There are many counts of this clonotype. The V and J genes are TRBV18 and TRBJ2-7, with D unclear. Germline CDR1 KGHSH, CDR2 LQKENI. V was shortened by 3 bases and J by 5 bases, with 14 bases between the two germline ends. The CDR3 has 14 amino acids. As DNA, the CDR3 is TGTGCCAGCTCACCCTTGACATGGAGCCACGAGCAGTACTTC. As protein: CASSPLTWSHEQYF.

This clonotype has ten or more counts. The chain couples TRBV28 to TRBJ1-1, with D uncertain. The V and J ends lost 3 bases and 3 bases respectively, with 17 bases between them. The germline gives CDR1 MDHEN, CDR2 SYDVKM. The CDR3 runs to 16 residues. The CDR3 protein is CASSFSAQVRHTEAFF. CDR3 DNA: TGTGCCAGCAGTTTTTCAGCTCAGGTGCGGCACACTGAAGCTTTCTTT.

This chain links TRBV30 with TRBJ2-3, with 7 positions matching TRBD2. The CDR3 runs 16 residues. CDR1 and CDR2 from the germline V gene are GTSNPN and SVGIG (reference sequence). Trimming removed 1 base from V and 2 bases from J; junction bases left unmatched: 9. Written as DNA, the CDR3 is TGTGCCTGGAGTGCGGGACTACTCCAGGACACAGATACGCAGTATTTT. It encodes CAWSAGLLQDTDTQYF. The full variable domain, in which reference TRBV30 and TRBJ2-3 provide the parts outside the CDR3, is SQTIHQWPATLVQPVGSPLSLECTVEGTSNPNLYWYRQAAGRGLQLLFYSVGIGQISSEVPQNLSASRPQDRQFILSSKKLLLSDSGFYLCAWSAGLLQDTDTQYFGPGTRLTVL.

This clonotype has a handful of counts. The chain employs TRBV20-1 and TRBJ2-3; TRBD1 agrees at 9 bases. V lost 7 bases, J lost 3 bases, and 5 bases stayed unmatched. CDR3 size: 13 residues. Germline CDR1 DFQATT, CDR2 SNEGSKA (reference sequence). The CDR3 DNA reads TGCAGTGTCCGACAGGGGGGAACAGATACGCAGTATTTT. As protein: CSVRQGGTDTQYF.

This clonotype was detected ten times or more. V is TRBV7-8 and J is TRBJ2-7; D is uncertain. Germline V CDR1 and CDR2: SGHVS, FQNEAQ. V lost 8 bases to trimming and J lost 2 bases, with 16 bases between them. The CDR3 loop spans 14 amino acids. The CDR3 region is CASGRLLSTYEQYF. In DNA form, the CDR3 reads TGTGCCAGCGGTCGCCTACTCTCTACCTACGAGCAGTACTTC.

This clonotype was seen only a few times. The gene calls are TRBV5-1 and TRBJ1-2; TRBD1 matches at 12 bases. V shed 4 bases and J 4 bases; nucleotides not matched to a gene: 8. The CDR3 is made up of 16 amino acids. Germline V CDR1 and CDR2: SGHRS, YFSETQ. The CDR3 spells CASSAGQGAGSYGYTF. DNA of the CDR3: TGCGCCAGCAGCGCGGGACAGGGGGCTGGTAGCTATGGCTACACCTTC. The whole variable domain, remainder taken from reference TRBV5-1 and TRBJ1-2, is KAGVTQTPRYLIKTRGQQVTLSCSPISGHRSVSWYQQTPGQGLQFLFEYFSETQRNKGNFPGRFSGRQFSNSRSEMNVSTLELGDSALYLCASSAGQGAGSYGYTFGSGTRLTVV.

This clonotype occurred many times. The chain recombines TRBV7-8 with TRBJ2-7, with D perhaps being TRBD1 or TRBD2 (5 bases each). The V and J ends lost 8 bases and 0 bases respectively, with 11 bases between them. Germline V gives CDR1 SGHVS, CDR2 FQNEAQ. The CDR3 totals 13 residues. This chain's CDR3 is CASRRDGSYEQYF. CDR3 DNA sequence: TGTGCCAGCCGACGGGACGGCTCCTACGAGCAGTACTTC.

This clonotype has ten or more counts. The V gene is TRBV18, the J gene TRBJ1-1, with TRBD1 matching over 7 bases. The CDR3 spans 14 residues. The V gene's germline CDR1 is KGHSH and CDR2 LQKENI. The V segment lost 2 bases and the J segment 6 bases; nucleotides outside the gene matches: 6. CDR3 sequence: CASSPGTERAEAFF. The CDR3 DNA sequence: TGTGCCAGCTCACCAGGGACAGAACGGGCTGAAGCTTTCTTT.

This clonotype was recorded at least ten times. CDR3 nucleotides: TGCAGTGCTAGTAGATCTGGACAGGGGGTCACCGGGGAGCTGTTTTTT. It codes for CSASRSGQGVTGELFF. The chain carries TRBV20-1 and TRBJ2-2, with 10 positions matching TRBD1. V shed 3 bases and J 4 bases; nucleotides not matched to a gene: 8. The CDR3 loop spans 16 amino acids. Per germline, CDR1 DFQATT and CDR2 SNEGSKA (reference sequence).

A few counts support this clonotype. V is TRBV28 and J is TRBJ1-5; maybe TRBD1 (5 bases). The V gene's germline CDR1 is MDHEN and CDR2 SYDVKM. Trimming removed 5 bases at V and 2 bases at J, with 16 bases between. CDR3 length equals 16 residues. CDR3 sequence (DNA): TGTGCCAGCAGTCCGTCCCAGGCGGGGGGCAATCAGCCCCAGCATTTT. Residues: CASSPSQAGGNQPQHF.

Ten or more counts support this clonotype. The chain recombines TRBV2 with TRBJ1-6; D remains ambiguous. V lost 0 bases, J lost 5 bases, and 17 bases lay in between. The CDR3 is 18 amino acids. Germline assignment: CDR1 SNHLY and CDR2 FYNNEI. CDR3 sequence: CASSEAYILWDHNSPLHF. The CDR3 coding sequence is TGTGCCAGCAGTGAAGCGTACATTCTATGGGATCATAATTCACCCCTCCACTTT.

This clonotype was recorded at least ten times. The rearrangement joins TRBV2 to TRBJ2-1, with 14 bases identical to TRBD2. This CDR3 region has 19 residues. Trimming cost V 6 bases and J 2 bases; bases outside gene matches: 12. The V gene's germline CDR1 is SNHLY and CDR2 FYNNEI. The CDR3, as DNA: TGTGCCAGCAGAGCCGGGACTAGCGGGAGAAGTAGCCCCTACAATGAGCAGTTCTTC. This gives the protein CASRAGTSGRSSPYNEQFF. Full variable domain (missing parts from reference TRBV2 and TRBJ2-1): EPEVTQTPSHQVTQMGQEVILRCVPISNHLYFYWYRQILGQKVEFLVSFYNNEISEKSEIFDDQFSVERPDGSNFTLKIRSTKLEDSAMYFCASRAGTSGRSSPYNEQFFGPGTRLTVL.

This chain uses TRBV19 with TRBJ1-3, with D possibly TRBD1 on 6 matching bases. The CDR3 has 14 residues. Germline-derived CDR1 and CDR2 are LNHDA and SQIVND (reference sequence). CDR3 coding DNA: TGTGCTTCAATTCCGACAGGCTCTGGAAACACCATATATTTT. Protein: CASIPTGSGNTIYF.

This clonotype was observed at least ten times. The CDR3 DNA follows: TGTGCCAGCAGTTTAGGGGACTCGAACAATGAGCAGTTCTTC. Its protein product is CASSLGDSNNEQFF. The rearrangement uses TRBV28 and TRBJ2-1; D possibly corresponds to TRBD2 (6 bases). The germline CDR1 and CDR2 sequences are MDHEN and SYDVKM. The CDR3 extends over 14 amino acids. Trimming removed 2 bases from V and 5 bases from J, with 10 bases in between.